The rows below give T cell receptor beta chains drawn from one sample of a study of CD8 T cells in Susac syndrome. TCRdb fed the immunoSEQ multiplex PCR reads into MiXCR, producing one record per CDR3 protein. The repertoire holds about 200,000 distinct CDR3 sequences, with 90% to 95% as singletons. Specimen: CD4+ T cells from PBMCs. Receptor source: a human donor with multiple sclerosis. Both conserved end residues are part of each CDR3. The D gene is left open where the match is weak. Clone size is shown for a subset of rows, as once, few, many or a class of expanded clone.

D,V,J,size,DNA,CDR3
-,TRBV6-5,TRBJ2-3,-,TGTGCCAGCAGTTACTCACGGGACAGCACAGATACGCAGTATTTT,CASSYSRDSTDTQYF
-,TRBV18,TRBJ2-7,-,TGTGCCAGCGGGCCCGGGAGCTCCTACGAGCAGTACTTC,CASGPGSSYEQYF
TRBD2,TRBV7-2,TRBJ2-3,-,TGTGCCAGCAGCTCAGACGGACTAGCGGGGAGCACAGATACGCAGTATTTT,CASSSDGLAGSTDTQYF
-,TRBV27,TRBJ2-7,-,TGTGCCAGCAGTTTAAAGCGGTACGGGACCGCCACCTACGAGCAGTACTTC,CASSLKRYGTATYEQYF
-,TRBV2,TRBJ2-5,-,TGTGCCAGCAATGGGGGCCAAGAGACCCAGTACTTC,CASNGGQETQYF
-,TRBV18,TRBJ2-5,-,TGTGCCAGCTCACCACCTAGCTCCCAAGAGACCCAGTACTTC,CASSPPSSQETQYF
TRBD1,TRBV12-3/TRBV12-4,TRBJ1-4,-,TGTGCCAGCACAGCAGGGGGCAATGAAAAACTGTTTTTT,CASTAGGNEKLFF
-,TRBV18,TRBJ2-5,once,TGTGCCAGCTCACCGTACAGGGCTAATCAAGAGACCCAGTACTTC,CASSPYRANQETQYF
-,TRBV10-1,TRBJ2-1,-,TGCGCCAGCCAGTGGAGACTAGGGGATGAGCAGTTCTTC,CASQWRLGDEQFF
-,TRBV14,TRBJ2-7,-,TGTGCCAGCAGTCGATCCAGGGGAAATACCTACGAGCAGTACTTC,CASSRSRGNTYEQYF
-,TRBV7-9,TRBJ1-2,-,TGTGCCAGCAGCTTAGACGTGGCGGCGAACTATGGCTACACCTTC,CASSLDVAANYGYTF
TRBD1,TRBV10-2,TRBJ2-6,-,TGCGCCAGCACCCAGGGGGCTGGGGCCAACGTCCTGACTTTC,CASTQGAGANVLTF
-,TRBV29-1,TRBJ1-2,-,TGCAGCGTGGGGGGGCAGTATGGCTACACCTTC,CSVGGQYGYTF
-,TRBV20-1,TRBJ1-4,-,TGCAGTGCTAGATCAGGGCCTAATGAAAAACTGTTTTTT,CSARSGPNEKLFF
TRBD1,TRBV5-4,TRBJ1-1,-,TGTGCCAGCAGCCCTCGACAGGGCGCTAACACTGAAGCTTTCTTT,CASSPRQGANTEAFF
-,TRBV9,TRBJ1-6,-,TGTGCCAGCAGCGTAGAACTGCAGTCACCCCTCCACTTT,CASSVELQSPLHF
-,TRBV6-2/TRBV6-3,TRBJ2-1,-,TGTGCCAGCAACAACAGGGAACCGGACAATGAGCAGTTCTTC,CASNNREPDNEQFF
-,TRBV20-1,TRBJ2-2,-,TGCAGTGCCACAGGTGATCTGCACACCGGGGAGCTGTTTTTT,CSATGDLHTGELFF
-,TRBV20-1,TRBJ2-7,-,TGCAGTGCCAGGCGGACAGCCTCCTACGAGCAGTACTTC,CSARRTASYEQYF
-,TRBV5-1,TRBJ2-7,-,TGCGCCAGCAGCTTGGAAGCAGGGTCGCCGTACGAGCAGTACTTC,CASSLEAGSPYEQYF
-,TRBV7-9,TRBJ2-1,-,TGTGCCAGCAGCCCTCACGCAGCGCGGTCCTACAATGAGCAGTTCTTC,CASSPHAARSYNEQFF
TRBD2,TRBV6-1,TRBJ2-5,-,TGTGCCAGCAGACGCCCTGGGACTAGCGGGATTGGTGAGACCCAGTACTTC,CASRRPGTSGIGETQYF
-,TRBV29-1,TRBJ1-5,-,TGCAGCGTTAGTAAGGATTTCAATCAGCCCCAGCATTTT,CSVSKDFNQPQHF
TRBD2,TRBV20-1,TRBJ2-1,-,TGCAGTGCTCTTGGGACTAGCGGGAACGCCTGGTTCTTC,CSALGTSGNAWFF
-,TRBV19,TRBJ1-6,-,TGTGCCAGTAAAGGGGCGGGACAACGTAACTCCTATAATTCACCCCTCCACTTT,CASKGAGQRNSYNSPLHF
-,TRBV30,TRBJ1-6,-,TGTGCCTGGAGTGAGTTGGGACGGGGGAATTCACCCCTCCACTTT,CAWSELGRGNSPLHF
-,TRBV20-1,TRBJ2-6,once,TGCAGTGCTAGGGTTCGGGAACAGGGCTCTGGGGCCAACGTCCTGACTTTC,CSARVREQGSGANVLTF
TRBD2,TRBV9,TRBJ2-3,once,TGTGCCAGCAGCGTAAAACCTAGCGGTTCAGATACGCAGTATTTT,CASSVKPSGSDTQYF
-,TRBV9,TRBJ1-1,once,TGTGCCAGCAGCCAGGGAATATGGGGGCGGGGCACTGAAGCTTTCTTT,CASSQGIWGRGTEAFF
-,TRBV6-2/TRBV6-3,TRBJ1-2,-,TGTGCCAGCACCTACCGGGGGAATGGCTACACCTTC,CASTYRGNGYTF
TRBD1,TRBV5-1,TRBJ1-2,-,TGCGCCAGCAGCTTGCGACAGGGAGCCTTCTATGGCTACACCTTC,CASSLRQGAFYGYTF
-,TRBV29-1,TRBJ1-4,-,TGCAGCGTTGCCCGCACAGGGTTAGTAGAAAAACTGTTTTTT,CSVARTGLVEKLFF
-,TRBV7-7,TRBJ2-1,-,TGTGCTAGCAGCCCCGGTCTAGCCTCCCAAAATGAGCAGTTCTTC,CASSPGLASQNEQFF
-,TRBV27,TRBJ1-2,-,TGTGCCAGCAGGTACAGAACCGGAGGCTACACCTTC,CASRYRTGGYTF
-,TRBV7-9,TRBJ1-3,once,TGTGCCACCTCCGGAAGCTCTGGAAACACCATATATTTT,CATSGSSGNTIYF
TRBD1,TRBV18,TRBJ2-2,-,TGTGCCAGCTCACCACCTTCTGGACAGGGCCACACCGGGGAGCTGTTTTTT,CASSPPSGQGHTGELFF
-,TRBV29-1,TRBJ2-2,-,TGCAGCGTTGAAGTAGAGAACACCGGGGAGCTGTTTTTT,CSVEVENTGELFF
-,TRBV6-2/TRBV6-3,TRBJ1-1,-,TGTGCCAGCAGTTACCTGCGGGACACTGAAGCTTTCTTT,CASSYLRDTEAFF
-,TRBV28,TRBJ2-7,-,TGTGCCAGCAACAACCGATACGAGCAGTACTTC,CASNNRYEQYF
TRBD2,TRBV11-2,TRBJ2-3,-,TGTGCCAGCAGCTTTACTAGCGGGGGGGCCTCAGATACGCAGTATTTT,CASSFTSGGASDTQYF
TRBD2,TRBV18,TRBJ2-7,-,TGTGCCAGCTCCGGGACTAGCGACGAGCAGTACTTC,CASSGTSDEQYF
TRBD2,TRBV29-1,TRBJ2-1,-,TGCAGCGTTGGCCCCACCGGGACTAGCGTCGGCAATGAGCAGTTCTTC,CSVGPTGTSVGNEQFF
TRBD2,TRBV29-1,TRBJ2-3,-,TGCAGCGAGACTCTAGCGGGAGCTACAGATACGCAGTATTTT,CSETLAGATDTQYF
-,TRBV30,TRBJ1-4,-,TGTGCCTGGAGTGTACCGGTAGAAGAAAAACTGTTTTTT,CAWSVPVEEKLFF
-,TRBV9,TRBJ2-2,-,TGTGCCAGCAGCTCCCGCCCTCCGGGGAACACCGGGGAGCTGTTTTTT,CASSSRPPGNTGELFF
-,TRBV3-1,TRBJ2-6,-,TGTGCCAGCAGCCAAGACAGCCACGTCCTGACTTTC,CASSQDSHVLTF
-,TRBV20-1,TRBJ2-3,-,TGCAGTGCTAGAAAACGGGGCTTTTCCACAGATACGCAGTATTTT,CSARKRGFSTDTQYF
-,TRBV3-1,TRBJ2-7,few,TGTGCCAGCAGCCAAGCCGTCTCGGTGACCTACGAGCAGTACTTC,CASSQAVSVTYEQYF
TRBD2,TRBV7-6,TRBJ2-5,-,TGTGCCAGCAGCCTTCGCGGGGGGCGGTTTCAAGAGACCCAGTACTTC,CASSLRGGRFQETQYF
TRBD1,TRBV12-3/TRBV12-4,TRBJ1-2,-,TGTGCCAGCAGTATATTACAGGGGGTAGGCGGCTACACCTTC,CASSILQGVGGYTF